The 10 T cell receptor beta chains given below trace back to one sample, sequenced in a study of shared clonotypes between healthy human individuals. Profiling relied on immunoSEQ multiplex PCR, and the TCRdb table lists in-frame clones only, not all of them. The profile covers fewer than 1 million clones, with approximately 96% appearing a single time and under 0.25% taken by the ten largest. Naive CD8 cells comprised CD45RO-negative, CCR7-positively selected cells, excluding terminally differentiated effector memory CD45RA+ cells. The material sequenced was naive CD8+ T cells sorted from blood. These receptors all stem from a man aged 30 to 39 in good health.

In the case of this clone: Within the sample, other DNA sequences also encode this same CDR3. The rearrangement joins TRBV29-1 to TRBJ2-2, with 7 bases that match TRBD1. Germline V gene sequence: CDR1 SQVTM, CDR2 ANQGSEA. V trimming: 6 bases; J trimming: 0 bases; junction bases outside the gene matches: 1. CDR3 length equals 13 residues. The CDR3 loop reads CSVGTANTGELFF. DNA of the CDR3: TGCAGCGTCGGGACAGCGAACACCGGGGAGCTGTTTTTT.

In its sample, this clone was seen once. The rearrangement joins TRBV15 to TRBJ2-1; 7 bases fit TRBD1. The germline V gene encodes CDR1 LNHNV and CDR2 YYDKDF (reference sequence). This CDR3 comprises 13 residues. The trim removed 5 bases at V and 6 bases at J, leaving 4 bases unmatched. The CDR3 DNA sequence: TGTGCCACCAGCGGATACAGGGGCAATGAGCAGTTCTTC. It codes for CATSGYRGNEQFF.

V is TRBV4-3 and J is TRBJ2-7, with 10 bases that match TRBD1. This CDR3 is 15 amino acids long. Looked up from germline, CDR1 is LGHNA and CDR2 is YSLEER. Trimming cost V 0 bases and J 2 bases; bases outside gene matches: 1. CDR3 protein: CASSQEGTGAYEQYF. In nucleotides, the CDR3 is TGCGCCAGCAGCCAAGAAGGGACAGGGGCCTACGAGCAGTACTTC.

The chain joins TRBV7-9 to TRBJ2-3, with TRBD2 identical over 9 bases. CDR1 is SEHNR, CDR2 FQNEAQ, per germline (reference sequence). The CDR3 has 16 amino acids. V lost 4 bases to trimming and J lost 2 bases; unmatched junction nucleotides: 7. CDR3 DNA: TGTGCCAGCAGCTCCTACATGGGACTAGCCACAGATACGCAGTATTTT. It is translated as CASSSYMGLATDTQYF. Full variable domain (missing parts from reference TRBV7-9 and TRBJ2-3): DTGVSQNPRHKITKRGQNVTFRCDPISEHNRLYWYRQTLGQGPEFLTYFQNEAQLEKSRLLSDRFSAERPKGSFSTLEIQRTEQGDSAMYLCASSSYMGLATDTQYFGPGTRLTVL.

V gene TRBV27 combines with J gene TRBJ1-5; D is undetermined. The CDR3 is 12 residues long. With 6 bases removed from V and 2 bases from J, the gap between germline ends came to 5 bases. Germline assignment: CDR1 MNHEY and CDR2 SMNVEV (reference sequence). CDR3: CASRVGNQPQHF. CDR3 nucleotide sequence: TGTGCCAGCAGAGTAGGCAATCAGCCCCAGCATTTT.

DNA of the CDR3: TGCGCCAGCAGCTTTTCAGGAAGCCCTCTCCCTTACGAGCAGTACTTC. It translates to CASSFSGSPLPYEQYF. The chain recombines TRBV5-1 with TRBJ2-7; D is undetermined. Deletions cut 2 bases from V and 4 bases from J, with 19 bases between. Germline-derived CDR1 and CDR2 are SGHRS and YFSETQ. The CDR3 totals 16 residues.

Concerning this clone: Distinct nucleotide sequences in the sample also encode this CDR3. The chain links TRBV29-1 to TRBJ2-7; no clear D gene. CDR1 is SQVTM and CDR2 is ANQGSEA in the germline V gene. There are 12 residues in the CDR3. Trimming took 4 bases from V and 0 from J, leaving 7 bases between them. CDR3 region: CSVVGSSYEQYF. In DNA, the CDR3 is TGCAGCGTTGTCGGGTCCTCCTACGAGCAGTACTTC.

This clone was picked up one time. This rearrangement joins TRBV4-1 to TRBJ1-1; no reliable D call. Germline assignment: CDR1 MGHRA and CDR2 YSYEKL. Trimming took off 2 bases at V and 2 bases at J, with 9 bases between the two ends. The CDR3 runs to 14 residues. CDR3 amino acids: CASSQLDGNTEAFF. For the CDR3, the DNA is TGCGCCAGCAGCCAACTCGACGGAAACACTGAAGCTTTCTTT.

Remarks on this clone: Other DNA sequences in this sample translate to the same CDR3. This chain joins TRBV7-9 and TRBJ2-7; D is unresolved. The CDR3 totals 12 residues. The V end was cut by 3 bases, the J end by 2 bases, with 5 bases between. Germline V CDR1 and CDR2: SEHNR, FQNEAQ (reference sequence). The CDR3 spells CASSFHPYEQYF. The CDR3 nucleotides are TGTGCCAGCAGCTTTCACCCCTACGAGCAGTACTTC. The full variable domain, with the rest looked up from reference TRBV7-9 and TRBJ2-7, is DTGVSQNPRHKITKRGQNVTFRCDPISEHNRLYWYRQTLGQGPEFLTYFQNEAQLEKSRLLSDRFSAERPKGSFSTLEIQRTEQGDSAMYLCASSFHPYEQYFGPGTRLTVT.

The rearrangement links TRBV5-8 to TRBJ2-7; 10 nucleotides line up with TRBD1. The trim removed 2 bases at V and 4 bases at J, leaving 3 bases unmatched. CDR1 is SGHTS, CDR2 YDEGEE, per germline. The CDR3 runs to 14 residues. CDR3 loop: CASSFRDRGYEQYF. As DNA, the CDR3 is TGTGCCAGCAGCTTTCGGGACAGGGGTTACGAGCAGTACTTC.